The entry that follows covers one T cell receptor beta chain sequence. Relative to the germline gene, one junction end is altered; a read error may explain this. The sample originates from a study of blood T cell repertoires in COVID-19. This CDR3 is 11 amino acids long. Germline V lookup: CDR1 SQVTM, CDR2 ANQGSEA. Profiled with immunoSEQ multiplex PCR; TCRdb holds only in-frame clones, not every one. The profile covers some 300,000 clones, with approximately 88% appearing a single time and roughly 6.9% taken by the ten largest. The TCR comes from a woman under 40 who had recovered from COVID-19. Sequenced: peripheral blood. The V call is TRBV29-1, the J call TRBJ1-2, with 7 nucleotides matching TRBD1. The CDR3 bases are TGCAGCGCCATAACCCCGGGACAGAGACACTTC. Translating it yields CSAITPGQRHF.